These 26 T cell receptor beta chains share one sample of origin, sequenced in a study of T cells in Graves' hyperthyroidism and ophthalmopathy. RNA transcripts provided the source from which TCR beta CDR3 regions were amplified. With the HTBI primer set, the TCR CDR3 went through a first round of RT-PCR. TCRdb recomputed calls from the multiplex PCR reads with MiXCR, one row per CDR3 protein. The sample has 450,000 to 650,000 distinct CDR3 sequences, around 20% seen once. The sample was blood. These receptors were taken from a man between 18 and 29 years old with Graves' hyperthyroidism.

This clonotype was counted many times. The rearrangement uses TRBV6-5 and TRBJ1-1, with D perhaps TRBD1 (6 bases). This CDR3 comprises 14 residues. Trimming took 9 bases from V and 6 from J, leaving 20 bases between them. Germline V CDR1 and CDR2: MNHEY, SVGAGI. CDR3 region: CASTSWSGGAEAFF. The DNA of the CDR3 is TGTGCCAGTACGTCGTGGTCGGGGGGCGCTGAAGCTTTCTTT.

This clonotype has a count of ten or more. This chain uses TRBV19 with TRBJ2-7; D unresolved. V was shortened by 6 bases and J by 0 bases, with 15 bases between the two germline ends. The CDR3 is 15 amino acids. Germline lookup yields CDR1 LNHDA and CDR2 SQIVND (reference sequence). The CDR3 here is CASRDTDLGSYEQYF. The CDR3 DNA sequence: TGTGCCAGTAGAGACACCGACCTAGGCTCCTACGAGCAGTACTTC.

This clonotype was seen many times. The chain carries TRBV6-1 and TRBJ1-5, with TRBD1 matching 7 bases. After removal of 4 bases from V and 3 bases from J, the junction contained 9 bases not matched to a gene. Looked up from germline, CDR1 is MNHNS and CDR2 is SASEGT. The CDR3 extends over 16 amino acids. The CDR3 sequence is CASSVLPGQSNQPQHF. As DNA, the CDR3 is TGTGCCAGCAGTGTCCTCCCGGGACAGTCCAATCAGCCCCAGCATTTT.

CDR3 loop: CASSLRPGGSYGYTF. The CDR3 bases are TGTGCCAGCAGTTTAAGGCCAGGGGGCAGCTATGGCTACACCTTC. The chain joins TRBV28 to TRBJ1-2; TRBD1 matches at 8 bases. CDR1 MDHEN and CDR2 SYDVKM come from the germline V gene. This CDR3 comprises 15 residues. J was trimmed by 4 bases and V by 2 bases; bases with no gene match: 6.

The table lists this clonotype with a few counts. This chain joins TRBV5-6 and TRBJ2-7; tentatively, D is TRBD2 (6 bases). The germline V gene encodes CDR1 SGHDT and CDR2 YYEEEE. The CDR3 spans 15 residues. V was clipped by 4 bases and J by 3 bases, with 17 bases between them. CDR3 sequence: CASSNVERAFYEQYF. CDR3 bases: TGTGCCAGCAGCAACGTCGAGCGGGCCTTCTACGAGCAGTACTTC. Complete variable domain (other parts from reference TRBV5-6 and TRBJ2-7): DAGVTQSPTHLIKTRGQQVTLRCSPKSGHDTVSWYQQALGQGPQFIFQYYEEEERQRGNFPDRFSGHQFPNYSSELNVNALLLGDSALYLCASSNVERAFYEQYFGPGTRLTVT.

A remark on this clonotype: This clone may be a read error of a much larger clone one base away. The rearrangement joins TRBV24-1 to TRBJ2-2, with 7 bases lining up with TRBD1. From germline, CDR1 is KGHDR and CDR2 SFDVKD. This CDR3 has 17 residues. Written as DNA, the CDR3 is TGTGCCACCAGTGCCTTGGGGACAGTGGGGCTGACCGGGGAGCCGTTTTTT. Protein: CATSALGTVGLTGEPFF.

CDR3 in DNA: TGCAGTGCTAGGACTAGCGGGACCCGCCTAGCCAAAAACATTCAGTACTTC. It specifies CSARTSGTRLAKNIQYF. The chain employs TRBV20-1 and TRBJ2-4, with TRBD2 identical over 11 bases. Unmatched junction bases numbered 7, after V lost 3 bases and J lost 0 bases. The CDR3 spans 17 residues. Looked up from germline, CDR1 is DFQATT and CDR2 is SNEGSKA (reference sequence).

In this sample, this clonotype turned up a few times. The genes are TRBV24-1 and TRBJ2-3; D is undetermined. Per the germline V gene, CDR1 is KGHDR and CDR2 is SFDVKD. This CDR3 region has 15 residues. The V gene lost 2 bases and the J gene lost 6 bases, with 14 bases spanning the gap. CDR3 residues: CATSDYPAKSDTQYF. DNA for the CDR3: TGTGCCACCAGTGATTATCCGGCTAAGTCGGATACGCAGTATTTT.

This clonotype came up many times. The gene calls are TRBV7-9 and TRBJ1-1; 7 bases match TRBD1. The CDR3 sequence is 16 residues long. The V gene end was trimmed by 5 bases and the J gene end by 5 bases; junction bases not matched to a gene: 14. The germline V gene encodes CDR1 SEHNR and CDR2 FQNEAQ (reference sequence). CDR3 DNA: TGTGCCAGCAGCGGAGGCCGACAGGGCATAAGGACTGAAGCTTTCTTT. It yields the protein CASSGGRQGIRTEAFF.

This clonotype was recorded a few times. CDR3 in DNA: TGTGCCAGCAGCGTTGACAGGGGGAGAGGAAACACCATATATTTT. Translating gives CASSVDRGRGNTIYF. The chain combines TRBV9 with TRBJ1-3; 9 bases align to TRBD1. V was pared by 2 bases and J by 4 bases, with 4 bases of the junction left unmatched. The CDR3 runs to 15 residues. Per germline, CDR1 SGDLS and CDR2 YYNGEE.

This clonotype was counted many times. The V call is TRBV28, the J call TRBJ1-1; TRBD1 might be the D (5 bases). V was clipped by 4 bases and J by 1 base, with 10 bases between them. CDR1 MDHEN and CDR2 SYDVKM come from the germline V gene. The CDR3 spans 14 residues. The CDR3, as DNA: TGTGCCAGCAGTTCTAAGGACAAGAACACTGAAGCTTTCTTT. It specifies CASSSKDKNTEAFF. Variable domain in full (rest from reference TRBV28 and TRBJ1-1): DVKVTQSSRYLVKRTGEKVFLECVQDMDHENMFWYRQDPGLGLRLIYFSYDVKMKEKGDIPEGYSVSREKKERFSLILESASTNQTSMYLCASSSKDKNTEAFFGQGTRLTVV.

V is TRBV11-2 and J is TRBJ2-5, with D perhaps TRBD1 (5 bases). Germline assignment: CDR1 SGHAT and CDR2 FQNNGV. The CDR3 loop spans 13 amino acids. Trimming removed 4 bases from V and 5 bases from J, with 11 bases in between. The CDR3 reads CASSYRFSETQYF. The CDR3 region has the DNA TGTGCCAGCAGCTACAGGTTCTCGGAGACCCAGTACTTC.

The chain links TRBV9 to TRBJ1-2; D gene unclear. The CDR3 runs 15 residues. Trimming took 5 bases from V and 1 from J, leaving 15 bases between them. The germline V gene encodes CDR1 SGDLS and CDR2 YYNGEE. CDR3 sequence: CASSWRTDDNYGYTF. The DNA for the CDR3 is TGTGCCAGCAGTTGGAGGACGGATGATAACTATGGCTACACCTTC.

This clonotype was seen many times. The chain recombines TRBV5-1 with TRBJ1-1; D uncertain. CDR1 is SGHRS, CDR2 YFSETQ, per germline. With 4 bases removed from V and 8 bases from J, the gap between germline ends came to 12 bases. The CDR3 length is 12 residues. CDR3 residues: CASSHGPSEAFF. The CDR3 nucleotides are TGCGCCAGCAGCCACGGGCCTTCAGAAGCTTTCTTT.

Worth noting for this clonotype: One junction end disagrees with the germline gene, perhaps due to a read error. The rearrangement links TRBV5-1 to TRBJ2-3, with D uncertain. The CDR3 has 12 residues. Germline V gene sequence: CDR1 SGHRS, CDR2 YFSETQ. The CDR3 sequence: CASSLASDSQYF. The CDR3 bases are TGCGCCAGCAGCTTGGCTTCAGATTCGCAGTATTTT.

Many counts were recorded for this clonotype. The V and J genes are TRBV6-1 and TRBJ1-1, with D possibly matching TRBD1 (5 bases). The CDR3 extends over 15 amino acids. V was pared by 2 bases and J by 5 bases, with 15 bases between. Germline V lookup: CDR1 MNHNS, CDR2 SASEGT. The CDR3 loop is CASSERRSGGTEAFF. The DNA for the CDR3 is TGTGCCAGCAGTGAAAGGCGGAGCGGGGGAACTGAAGCTTTCTTT.

This clonotype has ten or more counts. The chain links TRBV5-6 to TRBJ2-7; no firm D call. Deletions cut 2 bases from V and 2 bases from J, with 11 bases between. Germline loops: CDR1 SGHDT, CDR2 YYEEEE. This CDR3 has 14 amino acids. The CDR3 protein is CASSLGSQPYEQYF. CDR3 in DNA: TGTGCCAGCAGCTTAGGCTCCCAGCCCTACGAGCAGTACTTC.

The chain has TRBV5-1 and TRBJ2-7; D call uncertain. V was pared by 4 bases and J by 6 bases, with 11 bases between. Germline lookup yields CDR1 SGHRS and CDR2 YFSETQ. This CDR3 is 12 amino acids long. DNA for the CDR3: TGCGCCAGCAGCCCCCCTTGGGGCGAGCAGTACTTC. Encoded protein: CASSPPWGEQYF.

The chain recombines TRBV10-3 with TRBJ1-3, with D hard to call. CDR3 length: 16 residues. Germline V CDR1 and CDR2: ENHRY, SYGVKD. V was trimmed by 0 bases and J by 0 bases, leaving 9 bases between them. Here the CDR3 reads CAISESGRPSGNTIYF. The CDR3 DNA sequence: TGTGCCATCAGTGAGTCTGGCAGGCCCTCTGGAAACACCATATATTTT.

This clonotype has ten or more counts. This rearrangement joins TRBV27 to TRBJ2-7; D unclear. Trimming shortened V by 3 bases and J by 4 bases, and 10 bases separated the two germline ends. CDR1 is MNHEY, CDR2 SMNVEV, per germline (reference sequence). This CDR3 contains 13 residues. This chain's CDR3 is CASSFGPFYEQYF. In DNA, the CDR3 is TGTGCCAGCAGTTTTGGGCCCTTTTACGAGCAGTACTTC.

This clonotype was recorded a few times. The J gene is TRBJ2-3, the V gene TRBV2; no firm D call. Per germline, CDR1 SNHLY and CDR2 FYNNEI. Trimming stripped 7 bases from V and 4 bases from J, with 9 bases between. The CDR3 is made up of 12 amino acids. The CDR3 is CASMGEADTQYF. As DNA, the CDR3 is TGTGCCAGCATGGGTGAGGCAGATACGCAGTATTTT.

The chain joins TRBV12-3 or TRBV12-4 to TRBJ1-2, with 9 bases identical to TRBD1. The CDR3 spans 14 residues. The V gene end was trimmed by 7 bases and the J gene end by 1 base; junction bases not matched to a gene: 4. The CDR3 nucleotides are TGTGCCAGCAATCCGGGACAGGGTAACTATGGCTACACCTTC. Translating gives CASNPGQGNYGYTF.

The rearrangement joins TRBV11-2 to TRBJ1-3; D possibly corresponds to TRBD1 (5 bases). Germline values: CDR1 SGHAT, CDR2 FQNNGV. The CDR3 has 16 amino acids. V was clipped by 5 bases and J by 0 bases, with 14 bases between them. The DNA of the CDR3 is TGTGCCAGCAGCCTCGCCGGGGCCAGCTCTGGAAACACCATATATTTT. It yields the protein CASSLAGASSGNTIYF.

This clonotype has a count of ten or more. This chain links TRBV4-1 with TRBJ2-2; 8 bases map to TRBD2. The ends lost 1 base at V and 4 bases at J; junction bases unmatched: 2. The CDR3 extends over 15 amino acids. Per germline, CDR1 MGHRA and CDR2 YSYEKL. The CDR3: CASSQAGGPTGELFF. CDR3 bases: TGCGCCAGCAGCCAAGCGGGGGGGCCCACCGGGGAGCTGTTTTTT.

This clonotype was seen ten or more times. The chain has TRBV6-2 or TRBV6-3 and TRBJ1-5, with D hard to call. Trimming stripped 0 bases from V and 3 bases from J, with 12 bases between. The CDR3 is 16 amino acids. CDR1 and CDR2 from the germline V gene are MNHEY and SVGEGT. CDR3 region: CASSYSFVGANQPQHF. CDR3 nucleotides: TGTGCCAGCAGTTACTCGTTTGTAGGAGCCAATCAGCCCCAGCATTTT.

This clonotype was counted only a few times. The rearrangement links TRBV2 to TRBJ1-2; 10 bases fit TRBD1. The germline gives CDR1 SNHLY, CDR2 FYNNEI. V was clipped by 9 bases and J by 6 bases; unmatched bases: 4. CDR3 length: 12 residues. For the CDR3, the DNA is TGTGCCAGGGACAGGGGGAAGGATGGCTACACCTTC. Translation gives CARDRGKDGYTF.